This T cell receptor (beta chain) was found in a study of cytomegalovirus exposure and HLA in healthy donors. Findings and caveats of the study: For TCR beta chains, V- and J-gene trimming was later linked to a missense DCLRE1C variant.

This CDR3 region has 13 residues. The V gene lost 4 bases and the J gene lost 3 bases, with 9 bases spanning the gap. The germline V gene encodes CDR1 SNHLY and CDR2 FYNNEI. The PCR made use of 60 Vbeta and 13 Jbeta primers. The assay was immunoSEQ multiplex PCR, and TCRdb's table has in-frame clones only and misses some. The sample has roughly 160,000 clones, just under 80% seen once. About this clone: The target antigen is unknown.

The rearrangement uses TRBV2 and TRBJ1-1; tentatively, D is TRBD1 (6 bases). The receptor comes from a woman in her forties or fifties in good health and CMV-seropositive. The sample taken for sequencing was PBMCs. CDR3 DNA sequence: TGTGCCAGCAGTGTTGAGGGGGACACTGAAGCTTTCTTT. Its translation is CASSVEGDTEAFF.